This T cell receptor (beta chain) appears in the sequencing data of a study of regulatory T cells in long-lasting Graves disease (dated by TCRdb to the early 2020s). Regarding the complete study: In the newly diagnosed Graves' disease group, patients had been taking antithyroid drugs for less than 3 months. Peripheral blood TCR sequencing and RNA sequencing compared persistent Graves' disease patients with newly diagnosed Graves' disease patients. The study took place in China and was registered as a clinical trial. TCR sequencing covered some 13 persistent and around 20 newly diagnosed Graves' disease patients, some 35 samples in total.

The time point label for this specimen denotes: newly diagnosed GD, antithyroid drugs for less than 3 months. RNA was extracted from PBMCs in TRIzol for both TCR sequencing and RNA sequencing. Graves' disease was diagnosed according to American Thyroid Association guidelines. Patients for the study were recruited at an endocrinology department in Xi'an, China. From each patient, approximately 9 milliliters of peripheral blood was collected into an EDTA anticoagulant tube. Ficoll Paque Plus density gradient separation was used to isolate PBMCs, and no further T cell sorting was done. RNA quality was checked with an Agilent 2100 Bioanalyzer and agarose gel, and concentration with a NanoDrop 2000. Results the study describes overall, beyond this receptor: Persistent disease showed preferential use of TRBV28, TRBJ1-2 and TRBJ2-5, whereas newly diagnosed disease favored TRBV20-1 and TRBJ2-1. Sequencing and analysis were limited to the TCR beta chain. Compared with newly diagnosed patients, persistent Graves' disease patients had lower TCR Shannon entropy and fewer highly expanded clones, which suggests clonal expansion. The authors acknowledged the small sample size as a limitation that may reduce accuracy. Persistent patients shared more public clonotypes among themselves (around 2,700) than newly diagnosed patients did (roughly 910). Only peripheral blood was studied, because thyroid tissue, the primary lesion, was inaccessible.

Libraries were built with multiplex PCR. Data came from an Illumina HiSeq 4000. TCR beta libraries were built with iRepertoire HTBI primers and Arm-PCR amplification of CDR3 regions. PCR products were gel purified before sequencing. As for how the authors treated the data: A total of 60 to 80 TRBV and approximately 15 TRBJ segments were identified across samples and were used for gene usage analysis of CDR3 amino acid clonotypes. COPE and FqMerger were used to merge filtered high-quality paired reads into contigs. BLAST was used to align contigs to IMGT TRBV, TRBD and TRBJ reference genes, and CDR3 was defined according to IMGT. Clonotypes above 0.1% frequency were classified as highly expanded clones. Shannon entropy was used to measure repertoire diversity, and the Gini coefficient was used to measure V-J evenness. A clonotype was considered public if more than one individual shared it. Starting from the raw public reads, TCRdb applied fastp trimming at Q25, assembled clones with MiXCR and retained in-frame beta chains. Under each unique CDR3 protein, matching rows form one entry showing the most common genes and DNA. The V and J calls, along with clone size, are taken from TCRdb and not from the paper's own processing. The table for this sample lists roughly 560,000 distinct CDR3 sequences; around 11% of them were counted only once. The leading ten clones occupy around 10% of the sample.

V loses 2 bases of germline sequence and J loses 4 bases, and the interval between the two ends is 11 bases. From a lookup of the germline V gene, CDR1 and CDR2 are SGHDN and FVKESK. Inclusive of the bounding cysteine and phenylalanine, the CDR3 is 14 residues long. Only CDR3 DNA remains: 42 bases, in frame from the first base. This clonotype has ten or more counts. No cognate antigen has been identified for it. The sample holds no much larger clone one base away, and base qualities are not on file. The same sample was also used in a study of T cells in Graves' hyperthyroidism and ophthalmopathy. As the second paper documents: Stable Graves' hyperthyroidism was defined as the absence of progression to ophthalmopathy over 18 months of follow-up. The hyperthyroidism patients were between 18 and 65 years old and newly diagnosed, with a disease duration of less than 2 months. The study excluded patients with uncontrolled infections, other autoimmune diseases, pregnancy or lactation. Diagnoses were established on the basis of clinical symptoms, serum thyroxine and TRAb, thyroid ultrasound, and orbital computed tomography. The first round of RT-PCR for the TCR CDR3 was performed with the HTBI primer set and the Qiagen OneStep RT-PCR kit. Most expanded thyroid clonotypes (frequency above 0.001) were also found in blood, which suggests that blood repertoires may mirror thyroid immune responses. In cross-validation, a model built on a 13 V-J signature told ophthalmopathy apart from stable hyperthyroidism with 85% to 90% sensitivity and roughly 81% specificity, and in testing the same model reached 80%/75%. During validation, the model predicted progression to ophthalmopathy a median of approximately 6.5 months ahead of onset, with just under 71% sensitivity and 72% to 80% specificity. To identify distinguishing TCR V-J signatures, a discovery cohort of about a hundred patients was used, comprising 40 to 45 with Graves' ophthalmopathy and 57 with stable Graves' hyperthyroidism. Whether ophthalmopathy could be predicted prospectively was tested in an independent validation cohort made up of 18 to 20 hyperthyroidism patients plus 17 patients who later progressed to ophthalmopathy. The approximately 100 discovery patients were divided at random into training and test sets in a 7:3 ratio. Thyroid tissue and blood T-cell repertoires from about six Graves' hyperthyroidism patients were also compared in the study. Following sampling, methimazole starting at 30 mg daily was given to hyperthyroidism patients, and high-dose intravenous methylprednisolone was given to ophthalmopathy patients. Libraries were constructed in a second round of multiplex PCR, after which size selection and purification were carried out. Sequencing of the libraries was done on an Illumina HiSeq2000 using paired-end 100 bp reads. SOAPnuke was used to process the raw data, throwing out any read that contained adapters or uncalled bases, had a mean Phred below 15, or lacked an exact constant-primer or identifier match. COPE v1.2.5 was used to merge high-quality paired reads, and clonotypes were defined as unique nucleotide sequences. Clonotypes were aligned to IMGT TRBV, TRBD and TRBJ reference segments using MiTCR v1.1. Analysis was restricted to V-J combinations with a frequency above 0.0001, which covered about 99% of repertoires. A TCS score was defined as the ratio of F50 (clonal expansion) to E x V (chaos), with BLOSUM62-based TCRdist applied between CDR3 peptides within each V-J. Welch's t-statistics and random forest reduced 500 to 550 V-J features to roughly 13, which were used in a naive Bayes classifier (R e1071). Sample size was not statistically predetermined, and investigators were not blinded to group allocation. The paper reports TCR Vbeta CDR3 sequencing of 135 peripheral blood samples: some 41 ophthalmopathy, fewer than 80 hyperthyroidism and approximately 17 progressor patients.

Recombination linked TRBV14 to TRBJ1-2; the D gene assignment is ambiguous. The sample in question was peripheral blood mononuclear cells (PBMCs), obtained at new diagnosis, from a patient treated with antithyroid drugs. The clonotype was recovered from a woman aged 25 to 45 with Graves disease. Donor details come from another sample of the same person, matched by shared clones. The CDR3 region: CASSQHRTGYGYTF. The nucleotides read TGTGCCAGCAGCCAACACCGGACGGGCTATGGCTACACCTTC. Beyond the CDR3, the reference TRBV14 and TRBJ1-2 genes provide the residues; the full variable domain reads: EAGVTQFPSHSVIEKGQTVTLRCDPISGHDNLYWYRRVMGKEIKFLLHFVKESKQDESGMPNNRFLAERTGGTYSTLKVQPAELEDSGVYFCASSQHRTGYGYTFGSGTRLTVV.